Listed here are 6 T cell receptor beta chains from one sample, sequenced in a study of OX40 agonist ivuxolimab in advanced cancers. Generated by immunoSEQ multiplex PCR, the TCRdb table keeps only in-frame clones and is missing some. This table holds 25,000 to 35,000 clones, over 75% found once. The source was CD4+ or CD8+ T cells sorted from blood, collected in a trial of the OX40 agonist ivuxolimab. The receptor source for this set is an adult with an advanced solid tumor such as melanoma, head and neck, liver or kidney cancer.

The V call is TRBV27, the J call TRBJ2-7; 7 positions match TRBD1. Germline V lookup: CDR1 MNHEY, CDR2 SMNVEV (reference sequence). The CDR3 consists of 15 residues. After removal of 5 bases from V and 2 bases from J, the junction contained 9 bases not matched to a gene. The CDR3 bases are TGTGCCAGCAGTCCCGGACAGGAATCCCCCTACGAGCAGTACTTC. It codes for CASSPGQESPYEQYF.

In this sample, this clone turned up a few times. The chain uses TRBV7-9 and TRBJ2-1; 14 bases align to TRBD2. The CDR3 totals 18 residues. Germline assignment: CDR1 SEHNR and CDR2 FQNEAQ (reference sequence). J was trimmed by 2 bases and V by 5 bases; bases with no gene match: 8. As DNA, the CDR3 is TGTGCCAGCAGCACGACTAGCGGGGGGGCCAGTGCCTACAATGAGCAGTTCTTC. The encoded protein is CASSTTSGGASAYNEQFF.

J is TRBJ1-2 and V is TRBV7-9, with a weak D call TRBD1 (5 bases). The germline gives CDR1 SEHNR, CDR2 FQNEAQ (reference sequence). This CDR3 contains 16 residues. Trimming cost V 5 bases and J 0 bases, with 16 bases left between them. The CDR3 DNA reads as TGTGCCAGCAGCCCCCGGGACGGAGCATCTAACTATGGCTACACCTTC. It encodes CASSPRDGASNYGYTF.

This sequence joins TRBV4-1 and TRBJ2-7; no firm D call. Trimming stripped 2 bases from V and 5 bases from J, with 13 bases between. Germline CDR1 and CDR2: MGHRA and YSYEKL. The length of the CDR3 is 14 residues. CDR3 residues: CASSQLRRNHEQYF. The CDR3 nucleotides are TGCGCCAGCAGCCAACTACGCAGGAACCACGAGCAGTACTTC.

V usage is TRBV4-1 and J usage is TRBJ1-1; possibly TRBD1 for D (5 bases). Trimming took off 3 bases at V and 0 bases at J, with 11 bases between the two ends. This CDR3 is built from 15 residues. From germline, CDR1 is MGHRA and CDR2 YSYEKL. CDR3 coding DNA: TGCGCCAGCAGCCATAGACAGCAATTGAACACTGAAGCTTTCTTT. It codes for CASSHRQQLNTEAFF.

The chain employs TRBV5-1 and TRBJ1-1, with TRBD1 as a possible D gene (6 bases). CDR1 and CDR2 from the germline V gene are SGHRS and YFSETQ. Trimming left V 4 bases short and J 4 bases short, with 17 bases between. The CDR3 consists of 15 residues. CDR3 sequence (DNA): TGCGCCAGCAGCGATGGTGGGGGCTATGGCACTGAAGCTTTCTTT. This codes for CASSDGGGYGTEAFF.